The present T cell receptor (beta chain) was sequenced within a study of response to subunit inactivated influenza vaccine. The V end was cut by 1 base, the J end by 6 bases, with 13 bases between. The CDR3 spans 14 residues. TCRdb re-called the RT-PCR reads through MiXCR, storing one row per CDR3 protein. The data hold roughly 460,000 distinct CDR3 sequences, with around 9.9% observed a single time. On this clonotype: The target antigen is unknown.

Whole-study findings and limits: Each seasonal influenza vaccination, the authors suggested, recruits few new T cells.

The sequence was obtained from a man aged 50 to 60 who received an inactivated influenza vaccine. The sequences come from PBMCs from blood, collected about 40 days after vaccination. The rearrangement links TRBV12-3 or TRBV12-4 to TRBJ2-7; D gene unclear. The CDR3 DNA reads TGTGCCAGCAGTTTAGTAACTATCAGTGGCGAGCAGTACTTC. Residues: CASSLVTISGEQYF.